This TCR beta chain came from a study of cytomegalovirus exposure and HLA in healthy donors. Comments on this clone: The antigen is undetermined.

Study-wide findings and caveats: Being productive about 90% or about 30% of the time was typical of most TCR beta V segments in an earlier analysis. There were some 150 TCR beta chains listed as cytomegalovirus-associated. Analyzed later, most CMV-associated TCR beta chains appeared HLA-restricted. In a later analysis, DRB1 alleles had the most associated TCRs; HLA-C alleles the fewest.

CDR3 length: 13 residues. Germline V gene sequence: CDR1 MDHEN, CDR2 SYDVKM. V was cut by 5 bases and J by 5 bases, with 9 bases left in between. Primers: 60 Vbeta forward and 13 Jbeta reverse. Sequencing was performed with immunoSEQ multiplex PCR; in TCRdb, only in-frame clones are kept and a portion is missing. Recorded for this sample: about 78,000 clones. This TCR was sampled from a female donor in good health and CMV-seropositive. Sequenced material: PBMCs. This rearrangement joins TRBV28 to TRBJ2-2; D call uncertain. Here the CDR3 DNA reads TGTGCCAGCAGTCCCCCCTCGACCGGGGAGCTGTTTTTT. This translates into CASSPPSTGELFF.